The 2 T cell receptor beta chains presented below share a single source sample, sequenced in a study of T cell repertoires in cytomegalovirus infection. TCRdb processed the reads anew with MiXCR; each CDR3 protein has one entry. The data show approximately 910,000 distinct CDR3 sequences, approximately 31% seen once. These receptors have no known antigen. The specimen comprised cultured CD8+ T cells from PBMCs, sampled from culture after CMV antigen stimulation. The source of these receptors is a human donor in good health (CMV status not recorded). Some clones in this sample may be carry-over from other donors' samples.

A note on this clonotype: Compared with germline, one end of the junction differs, possibly owing to a read error. This rearrangement joins TRBV6-8 to TRBJ2-3, with TRBD2 matching over 9 bases. CDR3 length equals 15 residues. From germline, CDR1 is MNHGY and CDR2 SAAAGT. This chain's CDR3 is CTSTDRLADTDTQYF. CDR3 DNA: TGTACCAGCACCGACCGACTAGCGGACACAGATACGCAGTATTTT.

The chain uses TRBV6-5 and TRBJ1-4; the D gene is possibly TRBD1 (6 bases). Trimming shortened V by 1 base and J by 7 bases, and 13 bases separated the two germline ends. The CDR3 consists of 15 residues. Germline V lookup: CDR1 MNHEY, CDR2 SVGAGI. The CDR3 bases are TGTGCCAGCAGTTACTACGAGGGGGGGGGTGAAAAACTGTTTTTT. The encoded protein is CASSYYEGGGEKLFF.